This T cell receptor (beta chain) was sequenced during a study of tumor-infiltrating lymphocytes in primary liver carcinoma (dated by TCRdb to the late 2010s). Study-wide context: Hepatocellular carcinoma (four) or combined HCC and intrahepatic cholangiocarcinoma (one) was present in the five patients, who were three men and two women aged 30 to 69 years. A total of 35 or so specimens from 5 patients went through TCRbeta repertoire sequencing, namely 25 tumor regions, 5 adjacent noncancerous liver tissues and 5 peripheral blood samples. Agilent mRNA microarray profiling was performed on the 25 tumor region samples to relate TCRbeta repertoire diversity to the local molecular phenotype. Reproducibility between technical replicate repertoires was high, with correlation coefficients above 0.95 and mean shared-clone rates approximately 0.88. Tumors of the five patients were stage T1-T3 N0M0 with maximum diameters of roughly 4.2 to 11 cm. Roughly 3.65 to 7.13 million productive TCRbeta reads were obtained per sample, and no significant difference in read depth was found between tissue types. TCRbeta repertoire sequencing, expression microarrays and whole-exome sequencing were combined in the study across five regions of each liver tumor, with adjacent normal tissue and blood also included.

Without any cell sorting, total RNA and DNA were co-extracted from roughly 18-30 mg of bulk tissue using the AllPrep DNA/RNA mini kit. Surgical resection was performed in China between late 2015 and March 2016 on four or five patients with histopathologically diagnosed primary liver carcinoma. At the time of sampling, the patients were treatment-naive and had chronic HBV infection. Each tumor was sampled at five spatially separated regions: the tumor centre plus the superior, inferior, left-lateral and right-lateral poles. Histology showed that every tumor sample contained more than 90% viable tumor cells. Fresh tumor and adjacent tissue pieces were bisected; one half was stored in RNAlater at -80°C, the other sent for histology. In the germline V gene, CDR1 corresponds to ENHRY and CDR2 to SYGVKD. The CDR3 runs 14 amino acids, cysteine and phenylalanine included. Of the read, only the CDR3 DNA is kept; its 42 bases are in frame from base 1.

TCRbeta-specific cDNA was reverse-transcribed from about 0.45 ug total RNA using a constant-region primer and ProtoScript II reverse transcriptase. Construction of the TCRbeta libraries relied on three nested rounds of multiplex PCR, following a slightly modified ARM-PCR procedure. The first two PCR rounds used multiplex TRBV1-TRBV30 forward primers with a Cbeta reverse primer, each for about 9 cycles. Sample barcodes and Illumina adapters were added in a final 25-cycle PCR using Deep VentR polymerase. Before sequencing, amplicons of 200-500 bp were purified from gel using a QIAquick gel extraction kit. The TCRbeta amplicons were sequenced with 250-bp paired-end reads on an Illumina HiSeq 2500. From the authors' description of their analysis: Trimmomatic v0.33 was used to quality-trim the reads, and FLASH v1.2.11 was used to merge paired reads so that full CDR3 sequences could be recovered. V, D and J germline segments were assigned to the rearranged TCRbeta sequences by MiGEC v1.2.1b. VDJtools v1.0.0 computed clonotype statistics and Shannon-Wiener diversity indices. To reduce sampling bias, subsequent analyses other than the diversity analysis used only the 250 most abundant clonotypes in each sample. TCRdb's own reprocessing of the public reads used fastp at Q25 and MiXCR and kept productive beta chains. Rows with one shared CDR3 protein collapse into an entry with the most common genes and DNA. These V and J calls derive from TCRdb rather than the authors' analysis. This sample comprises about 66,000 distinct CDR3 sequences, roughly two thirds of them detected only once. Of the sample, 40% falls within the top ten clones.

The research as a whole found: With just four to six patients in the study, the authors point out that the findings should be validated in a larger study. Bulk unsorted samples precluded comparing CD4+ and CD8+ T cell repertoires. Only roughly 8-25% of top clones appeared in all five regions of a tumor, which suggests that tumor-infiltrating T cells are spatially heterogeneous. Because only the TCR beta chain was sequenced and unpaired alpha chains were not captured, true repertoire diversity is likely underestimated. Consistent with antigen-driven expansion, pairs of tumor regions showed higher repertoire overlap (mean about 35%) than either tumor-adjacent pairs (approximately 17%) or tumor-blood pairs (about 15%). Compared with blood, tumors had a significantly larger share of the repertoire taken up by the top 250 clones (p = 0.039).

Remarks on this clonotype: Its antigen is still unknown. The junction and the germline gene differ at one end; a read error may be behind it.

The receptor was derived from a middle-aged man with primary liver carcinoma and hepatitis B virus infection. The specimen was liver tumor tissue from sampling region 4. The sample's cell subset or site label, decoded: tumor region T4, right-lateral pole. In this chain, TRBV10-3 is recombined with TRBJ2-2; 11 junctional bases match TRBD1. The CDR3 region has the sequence CTIGQGAWTEELFF. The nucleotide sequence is TGTACCATCGGACAGGGGGCTTGGACCGAGGAGCTGTTTTTT.